The sequence of this T cell receptor beta chain was determined in a study of technical replicates of blood from several donors. Assay used: immunoSEQ multiplex PCR; TCRdb lists only in-frame clones, some missing. The sample contains under 110,000 clones, 96% of which appear only once. In germline, CDR1 is MDHEN, CDR2 SYDVKM. With 1 base removed from V and 6 bases from J, the gap between germline ends came to 9 bases. The CDR3 totals 13 residues. The sequence was obtained from a human donor in good health. The specimen was T cells isolated from PBMCs. The gene calls are TRBV28 and TRBJ2-5; TRBD1 is a possible D gene (5 bases). DNA of the CDR3: TGTGCCAGCAGTTTATCAGGGAAGAAGACCCAGTACTTC. It yields the protein CASSLSGKKTQYF. The whole variable domain, remainder taken from reference TRBV28 and TRBJ2-5, is DVKVTQSSRYLVKRTGEKVFLECVQDMDHENMFWYRQDPGLGLRLIYFSYDVKMKEKGDIPEGYSVSREKKERFSLILESASTNQTSMYLCASSLSGKKTQYFGPGTRLLVL.